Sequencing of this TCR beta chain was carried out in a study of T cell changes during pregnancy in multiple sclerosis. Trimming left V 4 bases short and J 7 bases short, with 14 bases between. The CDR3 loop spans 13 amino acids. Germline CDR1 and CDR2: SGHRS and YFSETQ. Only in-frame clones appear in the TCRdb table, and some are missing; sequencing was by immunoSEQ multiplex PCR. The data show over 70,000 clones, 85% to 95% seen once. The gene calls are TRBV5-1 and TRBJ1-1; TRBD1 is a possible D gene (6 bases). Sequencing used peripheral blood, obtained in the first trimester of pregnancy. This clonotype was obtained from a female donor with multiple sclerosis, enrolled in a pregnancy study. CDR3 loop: CASSPDSTLEAFF. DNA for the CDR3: TGCGCCAGCAGCCCGGACAGTACGCTTGAAGCTTTCTTT.